This T cell receptor (beta chain) originates from a study of cytomegalovirus exposure and HLA in healthy donors. The study's findings and limits: Excluded: some indistinguishable V segments such as TRBV6-2 and TRBV6-3. Differences between HLA loci emerged in a later analysis of TCR association rates, with DRB1 most and HLA-C fewest.

This clone turned up a few times. Its cognate antigen is unknown. V shed 5 bases, J shed 0 bases, and the junction held 4 bases outside the gene matches. Germline assignment: CDR1 SGHTS and CDR2 YDEGEE. There are 14 residues in the CDR3. In the PCR, 60 Vbeta and 13 Jbeta primers were used. Clones were read by immunoSEQ multiplex PCR, and TCRdb kept only the in-frame ones, dropping some. The sample lists around 140,000 clones; around 9% were seen once. The origin of this receptor is a woman between 35 and 50 years old in good health and CMV-seropositive. The chain carries TRBV5-8 and TRBJ2-5; 7 bases map to TRBD1. Sample: PBMCs. The CDR3 is CASRETGNQETQYF. The CDR3 coding sequence is TGTGCCAGCAGGGAGACAGGGAACCAAGAGACCCAGTACTTC.